The TCR beta chain under discussion was sequenced for a study of blood T cell repertoires in COVID-19. The overall study: Sites in the United States, Italy and Spain provided acute and convalescent COVID-19 samples.

The germline V gene encodes CDR1 MNHEY and CDR2 SVGAGI. Trimming pared 2 bases from V and 2 bases from J, leaving 15 bases between. The CDR3 is 16 amino acids. How the authors handled the data: Counts of nucleated cells, estimated from reference gene primer amplification, were obtained. Generated by immunoSEQ multiplex PCR, the TCRdb table keeps only in-frame clones and is missing some. V and J calls and clone size come straight from that table; D and trimming were deduced from the DNA. The sample lists roughly 46,000 clones; 83% were seen once. The chain is built from TRBV6-5 and TRBJ2-5; D possibly corresponds to TRBD1 (8 bases). The clonotype originates from a man between 60 and 75 years old with active COVID-19. The sequencing sample was made of peripheral blood. The CDR3 reads CASSYLGQGGQETQYF. The CDR3 DNA reads TGTGCCAGCAGTTACCTTGGACAGGGAGGGCAAGAGACCCAGTACTTC.